Following are 26 T cell receptor beta chains from one sample sequenced in a study of T cell clonotyping in hematopoietic cell transplantation. Only in-frame clones appear in the TCRdb table, and some are missing; sequencing was by immunoSEQ multiplex PCR. The profile covers roughly 40,000 clones, with 95% appearing a single time and about 1% taken by the ten largest. The specimen was peripheral blood mononuclear cells. These receptors all stem from a man aged 25-40 years in good health. Some clones in this sample may be carry-over from other donors' samples.

This clone was counted once. The rearrangement links TRBV9 to TRBJ2-3; 9 bases agree with TRBD1. The CDR3 loop spans 16 amino acids. Germline CDR1 and CDR2: SGDLS and YYNGEE. V lost 4 bases to trimming and J lost 1 base; unmatched junction nucleotides: 7. CDR3 in DNA: TGTGCCAGCAGCCCAGGACAGGGGATAGGCACAGATACGCAGTATTTT. Translation gives CASSPGQGIGTDTQYF.

The chain is built from TRBV19 and TRBJ1-5, with 9 bases fitting TRBD1. Germline V gene lookup returns CDR1 LNHDA and CDR2 SQIVND (reference sequence). There are 14 residues in the CDR3. The trim removed 6 bases at V and 6 bases at J, leaving 6 bases unmatched. The CDR3 sequence is CASRGNRGLQPQHF. CDR3 nucleotides: TGTGCCAGTAGAGGGAACAGGGGGCTTCAGCCCCAGCATTTT.

The V call is TRBV2, the J call TRBJ2-2; D remains ambiguous. This CDR3 is 14 amino acids long. Per the germline V gene, CDR1 is SNHLY and CDR2 is FYNNEI. The V and J ends lost 1 base and 3 bases respectively, with 6 bases between them. Here the CDR3 reads CASSEDSYTGELFF. The CDR3, as DNA: TGTGCCAGCAGTGAAGACAGCTACACCGGGGAGCTGTTTTTT.

The chain links TRBV7-6 to TRBJ2-7; TRBD2 matches 9 bases. Trimming removed 5 bases from V and 2 bases from J; junction bases left unmatched: 10. Per germline, CDR1 SGHVS and CDR2 FNYEAQ. The CDR3 is made up of 16 amino acids. Written as DNA, the CDR3 is TGTGCCAGCAGCCGCAGTGGTAGGACTAGCGCCTACGAGCAGTACTTC. Protein product: CASSRSGRTSAYEQYF.

The rearrangement uses TRBV27 and TRBJ2-2; the D gene could be TRBD1 or TRBD2 (5 bases each). CDR1 and CDR2 (germline): MNHEY, SMNVEV (reference sequence). V lost 4 bases, J lost 5 bases, and 14 bases lay in between. The CDR3 has 15 amino acids. CDR3 in DNA: TGTGCCAGCAGTTGGGGGACCGTTGGTACCGGGGAGCTGTTTTTT. Amino acids: CASSWGTVGTGELFF.

The chain recombines TRBV4-2 with TRBJ1-1, with 9 bases fitting TRBD1. V was pared by 4 bases and J by 4 bases, with 7 bases of the junction left unmatched. The V gene's germline CDR1 is LGHNA and CDR2 YNFKEQ. The CDR3 spans 15 residues. The CDR3 DNA reads TGTGCCAGCAGCCGTACAGGGGGCAGGAGCACTGAAGCTTTCTTT. It is translated as CASSRTGGRSTEAFF.

The chain couples TRBV5-1 to TRBJ2-2, with D perhaps TRBD2 (5 bases). Trimming removed 4 bases from V and 1 base from J, with 11 bases in between. Germline V gene lookup returns CDR1 SGHRS and CDR2 YFSETQ. The CDR3 loop spans 15 amino acids. This CDR3 reads CASSRAGKNTGELFF. The CDR3 DNA reads as TGCGCCAGCAGCCGAGCCGGGAAGAACACCGGGGAGCTGTTTTTT. The variable domain in full, completed from reference TRBV5-1 and TRBJ2-2, reads KAGVTQTPRYLIKTRGQQVTLSCSPISGHRSVSWYQQTPGQGLQFLFEYFSETQRNKGNFPGRFSGRQFSNSRSEMNVSTLELGDSALYLCASSRAGKNTGELFFGEGSRLTVL.

The chain's CDR3 is CASSSPLTSAATGELFF. CDR3 coding DNA: TGTGCCAGCAGCTCCCCACTGACTAGCGCGGCGACCGGGGAGCTGTTTTTT. The J gene is TRBJ2-2, the V gene TRBV7-2; 8 positions agree with TRBD2. Per the germline V gene, CDR1 is SGHTA and CDR2 is FQGNSA. The CDR3 totals 17 residues. Trimming cost V 4 bases and J 5 bases; bases outside gene matches: 12.

The chain couples TRBV4-1 to TRBJ2-7; D ambiguous. In germline, CDR1 is MGHRA, CDR2 YSYEKL. This CDR3 is built from 17 residues. The V end was cut by 6 bases, the J end by 6 bases, with 27 bases between. CDR3 nucleotides: TGCGCCAGCAGTCGCGAGCCGGACCGGCGAGTTATAGGCGAGCAGTACTTC. Translating gives CASSREPDRRVIGEQYF.

This sequence joins TRBV7-8 and TRBJ1-2; D remains ambiguous. The length of the CDR3 is 14 residues. CDR1 is SGHVS, CDR2 FQNEAQ, per germline. V lost 3 bases and J 2 bases, leaving 10 bases between the germline ends. DNA for the CDR3: TGTGCCAGCAGCTTCTCCGGACGGAACTATGGCTACACCTTC. The encoded protein is CASSFSGRNYGYTF.

This sequence joins TRBV5-1 and TRBJ2-1; 10 bases are a match to TRBD2. Trimming took 0 bases from V and 5 from J; bases not matched to a gene: 5. The V gene's germline CDR1 is SGHRS and CDR2 YFSETQ. The length of the CDR3 is 16 residues. CDR3 loop: CASSLGGLAADNEQFF. The CDR3 region has the DNA TGCGCCAGCAGCTTGGGAGGACTAGCGGCAGACAATGAGCAGTTCTTC.

The chain recombines TRBV7-9 with TRBJ1-1, with D maybe TRBD1 (6 bases). V gave up 3 bases and J gave up 8 bases, with 13 bases separating them. CDR3 size: 13 residues. CDR1 is SEHNR and CDR2 is FQNEAQ in the germline V gene (reference sequence). The CDR3 loop reads CASSLGGVQEAFF. DNA for the CDR3: TGTGCCAGCAGCTTGGGGGGCGTACAAGAAGCTTTCTTT. The full variable domain, completed using reference TRBV7-9 and TRBJ1-1, is DTGVSQNPRHKITKRGQNVTFRCDPISEHNRLYWYRQTLGQGPEFLTYFQNEAQLEKSRLLSDRFSAERPKGSFSTLEIQRTEQGDSAMYLCASSLGGVQEAFFGQGTRLTVV.

The genes are TRBV7-9 and TRBJ2-7, with a possible D match to TRBD1 (5 bases). CDR1 is SEHNR, CDR2 FQNEAQ, per germline (reference sequence). This CDR3 comprises 13 residues. Trimming stripped 6 bases from V and 4 bases from J, with 13 bases between. The CDR3 here is CASRDKIAYEQYF. CDR3 sequence (DNA): TGTGCCAGCAGGGACAAGATTGCTTACGAGCAGTACTTC.

In this sample, this clone turned up once. V gene TRBV7-3 combines with J gene TRBJ2-7; the D gene is possibly TRBD1 (5 bases). This CDR3 is 14 amino acids long. The germline gives CDR1 SGHTA, CDR2 FQGTGA. Trimming left V 5 bases short and J 2 bases short, with 13 bases between. DNA of the CDR3: TGTGCCAGCAGCACCCCAGGGATGACCTACGAGCAGTACTTC. This translates into CASSTPGMTYEQYF.

This chain joins TRBV27 and TRBJ1-2; 9 bases fit TRBD1. Germline trimming cut 6 bases from V and 8 bases from J; bases unmatched to any gene: 10. Germline values: CDR1 MNHEY, CDR2 SMNVEV (reference sequence). The CDR3 contains 14 residues. CDR3 nucleotides: TGTGCCAGCAGCACGTACAGGGGGCTTGGCGGCTACACCTTC. This codes for CASSTYRGLGGYTF.

The rearrangement joins TRBV19 to TRBJ2-5; no reliable D call. The CDR3 has 12 residues. Germline-derived CDR1 and CDR2 are LNHDA and SQIVND (reference sequence). V lost 11 bases, J lost 2 bases, and 12 bases lay in between. DNA of the CDR3: TGTGCCTCCTCGTTCCTACAAGAGACCCAGTACTTC. Translated, it gives CASSFLQETQYF.

V and J are TRBV6-6 and TRBJ1-2; D call uncertain. Trimming removed 7 bases from V and 8 bases from J, with 26 bases in between. This CDR3 has 16 amino acids. In germline, CDR1 is MNHNY, CDR2 SVGAGI (reference sequence). The CDR3 loop is CASILLFGLASGGYTF. CDR3 DNA sequence: TGTGCCAGCATCTTACTCTTCGGACTGGCGTCGGGCGGCTACACCTTC.

The rearrangement joins TRBV5-6 to TRBJ1-5, with no clear D. Trimming pared 0 bases from V and 5 bases from J, leaving 12 bases between. CDR3 size: 15 residues. Per germline, CDR1 SGHDT and CDR2 YYEEEE. Written as DNA, the CDR3 is TGTGCCAGCAGCTTGGCCGGTTGGGTGGATCAGCCCCAGCATTTT. Encoded protein: CASSLAGWVDQPQHF.

The chain uses TRBV2 and TRBJ2-1; D is uncertain. Trimming left V 6 bases short and J 7 bases short, with 10 bases between. Germline V lookup: CDR1 SNHLY, CDR2 FYNNEI. This CDR3 has 12 residues. CDR3 nucleotides: TGTGCCAGCAGCCCGAGCTGGAATGAGCAGTTCTTC. Protein: CASSPSWNEQFF.

The chain employs TRBV12-5 and TRBJ1-4; D is uncertain. The CDR3 contains 16 residues. The germline V gene has CDR1 LGHNT and CDR2 FRNRAP. V dropped 0 bases and J dropped 0 bases, with 8 bases sitting between them. The DNA for the CDR3 is TGTGCTAGTGGTTTGGTTCAGCCTGCAACTAATGAAAAACTGTTTTTT. Protein: CASGLVQPATNEKLFF.

J is TRBJ1-2 and V is TRBV2; TRBD1 matches 10 bases. The CDR3 consists of 15 residues. The germline V gene has CDR1 SNHLY and CDR2 FYNNEI. Unmatched junction bases numbered 3, after V lost 1 base and J lost 4 bases. The CDR3 region has the DNA TGTGCCAGCAGTGAAGGACAGGGGGCAGGCTATGGCTACACCTTC. Protein sequence: CASSEGQGAGYGYTF.

This chain links TRBV7-6 with TRBJ1-2; D remains unclear. The CDR3 is 15 residues long. V lost 5 bases and J lost 5, with 18 bases in between. The V gene's germline CDR1 is SGHVS and CDR2 FNYEAQ. The CDR3 DNA reads TGTGCCAGCAGCCCCGACCCGAGCTTCGGGTATGGCTACACCTTC. Its translation: CASSPDPSFGYGYTF.

The gene calls are TRBV4-1 and TRBJ2-2; the match to TRBD2 covers 9 bases. Germline CDR1 is MGHRA and CDR2 is YSYEKL. CDR3 length: 20 amino acids. V lost 0 bases, J lost 6 bases, and 17 bases stayed unmatched. The CDR3 bases are TGCGCCAGCAGCCAAGATGCCCTCTCTCTCTGGCGGGGGGGCGCCGGGGAGCTGTTTTTT. Encoded protein: CASSQDALSLWRGGAGELFF.

The chain carries TRBV5-1 and TRBJ1-4, with 7 bases matching TRBD1. The germline V gene encodes CDR1 SGHRS and CDR2 YFSETQ. The CDR3 runs 14 residues. J was trimmed by 6 bases and V by 4 bases; bases with no gene match: 6. The CDR3 DNA is TGCGCCAGCAGCCCCAGGGGGGGGGATGAAAAACTGTTTTTT. Its translation is CASSPRGGDEKLFF.

The chain uses TRBV15 and TRBJ2-7, with TRBD1 matching 8 bases. The V gene end was trimmed by 1 base and the J gene end by 2 bases; junction bases not matched to a gene: 4. This CDR3 has 15 amino acids. Germline values: CDR1 LNHNV, CDR2 YYDKDF (reference sequence). CDR3 region: CATSRADRVAYEQYF. CDR3 sequence (DNA): TGTGCCACCAGCAGAGCGGACAGGGTCGCCTACGAGCAGTACTTC.

The chain combines TRBV6-6 with TRBJ1-5; D not resolved. CDR1 is MNHNY and CDR2 is SVGAGI in the germline V gene (reference sequence). The CDR3 covers 16 residues. Trimming shortened V by 2 bases and J by 4 bases, and 15 bases separated the two germline ends. The CDR3 protein is CASSYRAGLLNQPQHF. The CDR3 DNA follows: TGTGCCAGCAGTTACCGTGCAGGACTCCTAAATCAGCCCCAGCATTTT.